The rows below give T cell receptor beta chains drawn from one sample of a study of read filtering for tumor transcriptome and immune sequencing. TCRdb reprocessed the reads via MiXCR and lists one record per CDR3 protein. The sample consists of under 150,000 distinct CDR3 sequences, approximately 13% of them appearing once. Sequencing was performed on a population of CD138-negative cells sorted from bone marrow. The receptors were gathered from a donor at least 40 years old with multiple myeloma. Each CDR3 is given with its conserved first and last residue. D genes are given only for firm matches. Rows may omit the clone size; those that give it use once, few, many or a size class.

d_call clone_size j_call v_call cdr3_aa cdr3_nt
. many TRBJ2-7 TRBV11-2 CASSLTGSEQYF TGTGCCAGCAGCTTAACAGGGAGCGAGCAGTACTTC
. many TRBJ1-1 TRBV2 CASSDGGEVTEAFF TGTGCCAGCAGTGATGGGGGGGAGGTTACTGAAGCTTTCTTT
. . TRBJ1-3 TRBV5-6 CASSSGLGWGNTIYF TGTGCCAGCAGCTCGGGCCTCGGTTGGGGAAACACCATATATTTT
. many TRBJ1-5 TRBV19 CASSMGRGESPQHF TGTGCCAGTAGCATGGGACGTGGGGAATCACCCCAGCATTTT
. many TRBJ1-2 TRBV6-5 CASSYAPRQSLGYTF TGTGCCAGCAGTTACGCCCCCCGACAGAGTCTTGGCTACACCTTC
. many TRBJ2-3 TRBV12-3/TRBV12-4 CASNEQGLSTDTQYF TGTGCCAGCAACGAACAGGGTCTCTCCACAGATACGCAGTATTTT
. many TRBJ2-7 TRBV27 CASSLSEAYEQYF TGTGCCAGCAGTTTATCGGAAGCCTACGAGCAGTACTTC
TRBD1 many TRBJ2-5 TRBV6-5 CASKSQGAQETQYF TGTGCCAGCAAGTCTCAGGGGGCTCAAGAGACCCAGTACTTC
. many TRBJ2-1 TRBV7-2 CASSLSLEPYNEQFF TGTGCCAGCAGCTTATCGCTGGAGCCCTACAATGAGCAGTTCTTC
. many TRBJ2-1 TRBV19 CASSIVSETHNEQFF TGTGCCAGTAGTATTGTTAGCGAGACCCACAATGAGCAGTTCTTC
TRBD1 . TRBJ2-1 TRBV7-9 CASSWVTGGYNEQFF TGTGCGAGCAGCTGGGTGACAGGGGGCTACAATGAGCAGTTCTTC
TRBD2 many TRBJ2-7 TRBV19 CASSIALTSGKLANSYEQYF TGTGCCAGTAGTATAGCCCTGACTAGCGGGAAATTAGCGAACTCCTACGAGCAGTACTTC
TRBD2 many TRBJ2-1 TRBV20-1 CSARRTSHGEQFF TGCAGTGCTAGGAGGACTAGCCACGGTGAGCAGTTCTTC
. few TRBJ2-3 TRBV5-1 CASSFHKPGYGTDTQYF TGCGCCAGCAGCTTCCATAAACCAGGATACGGCACAGATACGCAGTATTTT
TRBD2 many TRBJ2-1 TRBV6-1 CAAERGGSGSPAQFF TGTGCCGCCGAACGGGGGGGTAGCGGGAGTCCTGCGCAGTTCTTC
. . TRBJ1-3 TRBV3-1 CASSFRRLSSGNTIYF TGTGCCAGCAGCTTTCGACGGTTGAGCTCTGGAAACACCATATATTTT
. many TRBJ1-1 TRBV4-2 CASSQETEAFF TGTGCCAGCAGCCAAGAGACTGAAGCTTTCTTT
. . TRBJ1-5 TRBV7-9 CASSFERFGEGNQPQHF TGTGCCAGCAGCTTTGAGCGTTTCGGGGAAGGCAATCAGCCCCAGCATTTT
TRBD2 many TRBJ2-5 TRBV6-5 CASSYFGTSGRETQYF TGTGCCAGCAGTTACTTCGGGACTAGCGGGAGAGAGACCCAGTACTTC
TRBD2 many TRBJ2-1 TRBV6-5 CASSYGGRNHNEQFF TGTGCCAGCAGTTACGGCGGGAGGAACCACAATGAGCAGTTCTTC
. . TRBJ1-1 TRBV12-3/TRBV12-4 CASGDTKNTEAFF TGTGCCAGCGGGGACACTAAGAACACTGAAGCTTTCTTT
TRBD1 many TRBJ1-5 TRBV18 CASSPLQGAEQPQHF TGTGCCAGCTCACCTTTACAGGGGGCAGAGCAGCCCCAGCATTTT
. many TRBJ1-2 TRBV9 CASSNRTRTGYGYTF TGTGCCAGCAGCAACAGGACACGGACTGGCTATGGCTACACCTTC
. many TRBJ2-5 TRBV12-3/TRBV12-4 CASRYGTRGEETQYF TGTGCCAGCAGATATGGGACCAGGGGTGAGGAGACCCAGTACTTC
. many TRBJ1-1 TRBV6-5 CASRRQVMNTEAFF TGTGCCAGCAGGCGACAGGTCATGAACACTGAAGCTTTCTTT
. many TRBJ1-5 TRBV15 CATSRDQPQHF TGTGCCACCAGCAGAGACCAGCCCCAGCATTTT
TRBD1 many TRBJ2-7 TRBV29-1 CSVEGGQFYEQYF TGCAGCGTTGAAGGGGGACAGTTCTACGAGCAGTACTTC
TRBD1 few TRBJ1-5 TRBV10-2 CASSEPGWRQGSDRSLHPRQHF TGCGCCAGCAGTGAGCCGGGCTGGAGACAGGGGTCCGATCGGTCACTCCACCCACGCCAGCATTTT
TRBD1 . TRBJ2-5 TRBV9 CASSPGQVAETQYF TGTGCCAGCAGCCCAGGACAGGTCGCGGAGACCCAGTACTTC
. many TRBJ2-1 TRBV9 CASSPPPHPNNEQFF TGTGCCAGCAGCCCACCCCCACACCCAAACAATGAGCAGTTCTTC
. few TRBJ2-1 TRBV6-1 CASILDSYNEQFF TGTGCCAGCATCCTAGACAGCTACAATGAGCAGTTCTTC
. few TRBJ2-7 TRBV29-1 CSVGGPSERYEQYF TGCAGCGTTGGAGGTCCGTCGGAGAGGTACGAGCAGTACTTC
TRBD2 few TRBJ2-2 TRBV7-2 CASSIGLAGNTGELFF TGTGCCAGCAGCATCGGACTAGCGGGGAACACCGGGGAGCTGTTTTTT
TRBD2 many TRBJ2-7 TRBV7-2 CASSSLAGVDEQYF TGTGCCAGCAGCTCCCTAGCGGGAGTGGACGAGCAGTACTTC
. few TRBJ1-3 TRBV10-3 CAGRDVLLSGNTIYF TGTGCCGGCCGGGACGTTCTTCTCTCTGGAAACACCATATATTTT
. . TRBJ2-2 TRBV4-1 CASSQTDRGELFF TGCGCCAGCAGCCAAACAGACCGCGGGGAGCTGTTTTTT
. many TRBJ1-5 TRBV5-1 CASSLDGRQPQHF TGCGCCAGCAGCTTGGACGGGCGTCAGCCCCAGCATTTT
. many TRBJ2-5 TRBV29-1 CSVAQGLGETQYF TGCAGCGTTGCCCAGGGTTTAGGTGAGACCCAGTACTTC
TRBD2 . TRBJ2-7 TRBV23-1 CASSQPPQAGRECYEQYF TGCGCCAGCAGTCAACCACCCCAGGCGGGGCGGGAGTGCTACGAGCAGTACTTC
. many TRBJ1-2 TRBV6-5 CASSYEGGVVGYTF TGTGCCAGCAGTTACGAGGGGGGGGTAGTTGGCTACACCTTC
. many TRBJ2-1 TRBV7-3 CASSLDSSNEQFF TGTGCCAGCAGCTTAGACTCCTCCAATGAGCAGTTCTTC
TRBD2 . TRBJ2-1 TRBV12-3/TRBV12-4 CASSRKRGGTSGRGYNEQFF TGTGCCAGCAGCCGTAAGAGAGGGGGTACTAGCGGGAGGGGGTACAATGAGCAGTTCTTC
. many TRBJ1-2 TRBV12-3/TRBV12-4 CASSLQGPNGYTF TGTGCCAGCAGTTTACAGGGTCCGAATGGCTACACCTTC
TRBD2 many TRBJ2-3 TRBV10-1 CASSEFLAGGTDTQYF TGCGCCAGCAGTGAGTTTCTAGCGGGAGGGACAGATACGCAGTATTTT
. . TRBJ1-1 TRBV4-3 CASSQGLGDAEAFF TGCGCCAGCAGCCAGGGACTGGGGGACGCTGAAGCTTTCTTT
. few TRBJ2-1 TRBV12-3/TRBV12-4 CASSPPRGNEQFF TGTGCCAGCAGTCCCCCAAGAGGGAATGAGCAGTTCTTC
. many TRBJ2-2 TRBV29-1 CSVDLGELFF TGCAGCGTTGATTTGGGGGAGCTGTTTTTT
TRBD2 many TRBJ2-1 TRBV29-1 CSVATGLAGGTGEQFF TGCAGCGTCGCTACTGGACTAGCGGGAGGGACTGGGGAGCAGTTCTTC
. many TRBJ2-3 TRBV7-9 CASSLEGTAGDTQYF TGTGCCAGCAGCTTAGAGGGGACGGCCGGAGATACGCAGTATTTT
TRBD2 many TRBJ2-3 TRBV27 CASSFSSGSSTDTQYF TGTGCCAGCAGTTTTTCTAGCGGTTCTAGCACAGATACGCAGTATTTT
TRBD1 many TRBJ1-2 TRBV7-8 CASSKSGTGGSYGYTF TGTGCCAGCAGCAAATCCGGGACAGGGGGAAGCTATGGCTACACCTTC
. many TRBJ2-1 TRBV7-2 CASRRDWFAVESYNEQFF TGTGCCAGCAGAAGGGATTGGTTTGCGGTAGAATCCTACAATGAGCAGTTCTTC
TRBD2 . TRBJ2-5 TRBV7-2 CASSLEVFRTSGRRETQYF TGTGCCAGCAGCTTAGAAGTTTTCCGGACTAGCGGTCGAAGAGAGACCCAGTACTTC
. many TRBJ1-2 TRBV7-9 CASSLALGGHQTYGYTF TGTGCCAGCAGCTTAGCGCTGGGGGGCCATCAGACTTATGGCTACACCTTC
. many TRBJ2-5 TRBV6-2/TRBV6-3 CASSYSNQEPTETQYF TGTGCCAGCAGTTACTCGAACCAGGAGCCTACAGAGACCCAGTACTTC
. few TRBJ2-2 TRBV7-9 CASATFGGAQAGELFF TGTGCCAGCGCCACTTTCGGGGGAGCTCAGGCCGGGGAGCTGTTTTTT
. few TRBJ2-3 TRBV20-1 CSARDARRASTDTQYF TGCAGTGCTAGAGACGCGAGACGGGCCAGCACAGATACGCAGTATTTT
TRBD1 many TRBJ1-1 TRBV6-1 CASSGVGGGTEAFF TGTGCCAGCAGTGGGGTAGGGGGCGGCACTGAAGCTTTCTTT
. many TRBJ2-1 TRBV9 CASSVAGSTHNEQFF TGTGCCAGCAGCGTAGCGGGTAGCACGCACAATGAGCAGTTCTTC
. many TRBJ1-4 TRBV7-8 CASSLGAANHVGLFF TGTGCCAGCAGCTTAGGGGCGGCCAACCATGTAGGACTGTTTTTT